The rows below give T cell receptor beta chains drawn from one sample of a study of response to subunit inactivated influenza vaccine. TCRdb independently ran MiXCR on the RT-PCR reads; one entry per CDR3 protein. The sample has 400,000 to 650,000 distinct CDR3 sequences, 7.2% seen once. Material: PBMCs from blood, obtained less than 30 months after vaccination. These receptors were taken from a man aged 45 to 70 who received an inactivated influenza vaccine. Both conserved end residues are part of each CDR3. A D gene is named only where the DNA matches it firmly. Size is omitted from some rows. Given values are once, few, many or a class for expanded clones.

clone_size: few; v_call: TRBV20-1; d_call: .; j_call: TRBJ1-3; cdr3_aa: CSAWAGLSGNTIYF; cdr3_nt: TGCAGTGCTTGGGCAGGTCTCTCTGGAAACACCATATATTTT
clone_size: many; v_call: TRBV12-3/TRBV12-4; d_call: .; j_call: TRBJ2-2; cdr3_aa: CASSGGLGRPGELFF; cdr3_nt: TGTGCCAGCAGTGGCGGCCTAGGTCGGCCCGGGGAGCTGTTTTTT
clone_size: few; v_call: TRBV13; d_call: TRBD2; j_call: TRBJ2-2; cdr3_aa: CASSPGLAGYTGELFF; cdr3_nt: TGTGCCAGCAGCCCGGGACTAGCGGGTTACACCGGGGAGCTGTTTTTT
clone_size: many; v_call: TRBV24-1; d_call: .; j_call: TRBJ2-1; cdr3_aa: CATSGKSSYNEQFF; cdr3_nt: TGTGCCACCAGTGGGAAGTCATCCTACAATGAGCAGTTCTTC
clone_size: few; v_call: TRBV6-5; d_call: TRBD1; j_call: TRBJ2-5; cdr3_aa: CASSSQPGQGWQETQYF; cdr3_nt: TGTGCCAGCAGTTCCCAACCGGGACAGGGGTGGCAAGAGACCCAGTACTTC
clone_size: .; v_call: TRBV5-1; d_call: .; j_call: TRBJ2-1; cdr3_aa: CASSPLGPSYNEQFF; cdr3_nt: TGCGCCAGCAGCCCACTGGGGCCGTCCTACAATGAGCAGTTCTTC
clone_size: .; v_call: TRBV2; d_call: TRBD1; j_call: TRBJ2-5; cdr3_aa: CASSVVFGTGQETQYF; cdr3_nt: TGTGCCAGCAGTGTCGTTTTTGGGACAGGACAAGAGACCCAGTACTTC
clone_size: many; v_call: TRBV12-3/TRBV12-4; d_call: TRBD1; j_call: TRBJ2-1; cdr3_aa: CASSPPNRGSDNEQFF; cdr3_nt: TGTGCCAGCAGTCCACCCAACAGGGGGTCCGACAATGAGCAGTTCTTC
clone_size: .; v_call: TRBV25-1; d_call: .; j_call: TRBJ1-6; cdr3_aa: CASSDRGVTYNSPLHF; cdr3_nt: TGTGCCAGCAGTGACCGGGGGGTGACCTATAATTCACCCCTCCACTTT
clone_size: few; v_call: TRBV12-3/TRBV12-4; d_call: .; j_call: TRBJ2-1; cdr3_aa: CASSPSSGSYYNEQFF; cdr3_nt: TGTGCCAGCAGCCCCTCGTCAGGTTCCTACTACAATGAGCAGTTCTTC
clone_size: .; v_call: TRBV12-3/TRBV12-4; d_call: .; j_call: TRBJ2-5; cdr3_aa: CASSTELAAETQYF; cdr3_nt: TGTGCCAGCAGTACGGAACTAGCTGCGGAGACCCAGTACTTC
clone_size: many; v_call: TRBV28; d_call: TRBD2; j_call: TRBJ2-7; cdr3_aa: CASSFPAGVTYEQYF; cdr3_nt: TGTGCCAGCAGTTTCCCGGCGGGAGTAACCTACGAGCAGTACTTC
clone_size: .; v_call: TRBV7-8; d_call: TRBD1; j_call: TRBJ2-7; cdr3_aa: CASSTRGLTYEQYF; cdr3_nt: TGTGCCAGCAGCACCAGGGGGCTAACCTACGAGCAGTACTTC
clone_size: many; v_call: TRBV29-1; d_call: .; j_call: TRBJ2-5; cdr3_aa: CSVERLGETQYF; cdr3_nt: TGCAGCGTTGAAAGGCTGGGGGAGACCCAGTACTTC
clone_size: .; v_call: TRBV12-3/TRBV12-4; d_call: TRBD1; j_call: TRBJ1-2; cdr3_aa: CASSFPGQGNGYTF; cdr3_nt: TGTGCCAGCAGTTTCCCGGGACAGGGAAATGGCTACACCTTC
clone_size: few; v_call: TRBV3-1; d_call: .; j_call: TRBJ1-6; cdr3_aa: CASSQRSWGSPLHF; cdr3_nt: TGTGCCAGCAGCCAACGATCCTGGGGGTCACCCCTCCACTTT
clone_size: many; v_call: TRBV3-1; d_call: TRBD1; j_call: TRBJ1-5; cdr3_aa: CASSQDPGGSNQPQHF; cdr3_nt: TGTGCCAGCAGCCAAGATCCAGGGGGGAGCAATCAGCCCCAGCATTTT
clone_size: .; v_call: TRBV4-3; d_call: .; j_call: TRBJ2-3; cdr3_aa: CASSQVISDTQYF; cdr3_nt: TGCGCCAGCAGCCAAGTGATCTCAGATACGCAGTATTTT
clone_size: many; v_call: TRBV6-6; d_call: TRBD1; j_call: TRBJ1-4; cdr3_aa: CASSRQGNEKLFF; cdr3_nt: TGTGCCAGCAGTAGACAGGGGAATGAAAAACTGTTTTTT
clone_size: few; v_call: TRBV14; d_call: .; j_call: TRBJ2-7; cdr3_aa: CASSQGDGYFEQYF; cdr3_nt: TGTGCCAGCAGCCAAGGGGACGGATATTTCGAGCAGTACTTC
clone_size: .; v_call: TRBV28; d_call: .; j_call: TRBJ2-2; cdr3_aa: CASKGSLTGELFF; cdr3_nt: TGTGCCAGCAAAGGCAGTCTAACCGGGGAGCTGTTTTTT
clone_size: .; v_call: TRBV12-3/TRBV12-4; d_call: .; j_call: TRBJ2-5; cdr3_aa: CASSLSNTRETQYF; cdr3_nt: TGTGCCAGCAGTTTGAGTAACACCCGGGAGACCCAGTACTTC
clone_size: few; v_call: TRBV2; d_call: .; j_call: TRBJ2-2; cdr3_aa: CASSEIEGLVGELFF; cdr3_nt: TGTGCCAGCAGTGAGATTGAGGGGCTCGTCGGGGAGCTGTTTTTT
clone_size: many; v_call: TRBV20-1; d_call: TRBD2; j_call: TRBJ2-7; cdr3_aa: CSARDLLAGANYEQYF; cdr3_nt: TGCAGTGCTAGAGATTTACTAGCGGGAGCGAACTACGAGCAGTACTTC
clone_size: .; v_call: TRBV20-1; d_call: TRBD1; j_call: TRBJ2-1; cdr3_aa: CSAPGQGPNEQFF; cdr3_nt: TGCAGTGCTCCGGGACAGGGCCCTAATGAGCAGTTCTTC
clone_size: .; v_call: TRBV2; d_call: .; j_call: TRBJ1-4; cdr3_aa: CASISGKTNEKLFF; cdr3_nt: TGTGCCAGCATTTCAGGGAAAACTAATGAAAAACTGTTTTTT
clone_size: many; v_call: TRBV4-3; d_call: .; j_call: TRBJ1-1; cdr3_aa: CASSPRGHFPPAFF; cdr3_nt: TGCGCCAGCAGCCCCAGGGGACACTTTCCTCCAGCTTTCTTT
clone_size: many; v_call: TRBV18; d_call: .; j_call: TRBJ2-7; cdr3_aa: CASSPNAYYEQYF; cdr3_nt: TGTGCCAGCTCACCGAACGCATACTACGAGCAGTACTTC
clone_size: few; v_call: TRBV3-1; d_call: TRBD2; j_call: TRBJ2-1; cdr3_aa: CASSQRTSGFTYNEQFF; cdr3_nt: TGTGCCAGCAGCCAGCGGACTAGCGGGTTTACCTACAATGAGCAGTTCTTC
clone_size: few; v_call: TRBV4-1; d_call: TRBD2; j_call: TRBJ2-7; cdr3_aa: CASSQGRLAGGPRPTFYEQYF; cdr3_nt: TGCGCCAGCAGCCAGGGCAGACTAGCGGGGGGGCCAAGGCCTACTTTCTACGAGCAGTACTTC
clone_size: .; v_call: TRBV7-2; d_call: .; j_call: TRBJ2-1; cdr3_aa: CASSLKSGDNEQFF; cdr3_nt: TGTGCCAGCAGCTTAAAGTCGGGGGACAATGAGCAGTTCTTC
clone_size: .; v_call: TRBV5-6; d_call: TRBD1; j_call: TRBJ2-7; cdr3_aa: CASTGTGSYEQYF; cdr3_nt: TGTGCCAGCACCGGGACAGGATCCTACGAGCAGTACTTC
clone_size: .; v_call: TRBV29-1; d_call: .; j_call: TRBJ1-1; cdr3_aa: CSVQGPTEAFF; cdr3_nt: TGCAGCGTTCAAGGTCCCACTGAAGCTTTCTTT
clone_size: many; v_call: TRBV11-1; d_call: TRBD1; j_call: TRBJ1-2; cdr3_aa: CASSLVSLWDREPPNYGYTF; cdr3_nt: TGTGCCAGCAGCTTAGTAAGCCTTTGGGACAGGGAACCGCCTAACTATGGCTACACCTTC
clone_size: .; v_call: TRBV7-6; d_call: TRBD1; j_call: TRBJ2-7; cdr3_aa: CASSSLGGGQGATYEQYF; cdr3_nt: TGTGCCAGCAGCTCACTCGGGGGAGGACAGGGGGCGACCTACGAGCAGTACTTC
clone_size: .; v_call: TRBV20-1; d_call: TRBD1; j_call: TRBJ1-2; cdr3_aa: CSARPQGAQGYTF; cdr3_nt: TGCAGTGCTAGGCCACAGGGGGCTCAAGGCTACACCTTC
clone_size: few; v_call: TRBV20-1; d_call: .; j_call: TRBJ2-7; cdr3_aa: CSARDLGQARGEQYF; cdr3_nt: TGCAGTGCTAGAGATCTTGGTCAGGCTCGCGGGGAGCAGTACTTC
clone_size: many; v_call: TRBV12-3/TRBV12-4; d_call: .; j_call: TRBJ2-5; cdr3_aa: CASSPMIQETQYF; cdr3_nt: TGTGCCAGCAGTCCCATGATCCAAGAGACCCAGTACTTC
clone_size: many; v_call: TRBV12-3/TRBV12-4; d_call: .; j_call: TRBJ2-3; cdr3_aa: CASSSWGPSTDTQYF; cdr3_nt: TGTGCCAGCAGCTCCTGGGGCCCTAGCACAGATACGCAGTATTTT
clone_size: many; v_call: TRBV14; d_call: .; j_call: TRBJ1-1; cdr3_aa: CASSQQGGNTEAFF; cdr3_nt: TGTGCCAGCAGCCAACAGGGAGGGAACACTGAAGCTTTCTTT
clone_size: few; v_call: TRBV7-2; d_call: .; j_call: TRBJ1-5; cdr3_aa: CASSLTGPGGQPQHF; cdr3_nt: TGTGCCAGCAGCTTAACGGGCCCGGGGGGTCAGCCCCAGCATTTT
clone_size: few; v_call: TRBV20-1; d_call: TRBD2; j_call: TRBJ2-5; cdr3_aa: CSARLAGAQETQYF; cdr3_nt: TGCAGTGCTCGCTTAGCGGGGGCCCAAGAGACCCAGTACTTC
clone_size: few; v_call: TRBV10-3; d_call: .; j_call: TRBJ2-1; cdr3_aa: CAISESGAGNEQFF; cdr3_nt: TGTGCCATCAGTGAGTCAGGGGCGGGGAATGAGCAGTTCTTC
clone_size: few; v_call: TRBV27; d_call: TRBD2; j_call: TRBJ2-2; cdr3_aa: CASSFLAGWGTGELFF; cdr3_nt: TGTGCCAGCAGTTTTTTAGCGGGGTGGGGCACCGGGGAGCTGTTTTTT
clone_size: few; v_call: TRBV7-2; d_call: TRBD2; j_call: TRBJ2-3; cdr3_aa: CASSLVREFGTDTQYF; cdr3_nt: TGTGCCAGCAGCTTAGTGCGGGAGTTCGGCACAGATACGCAGTATTTT
clone_size: .; v_call: TRBV2; d_call: .; j_call: TRBJ2-7; cdr3_aa: CASSATYGVAPSEQYF; cdr3_nt: TGTGCCAGCAGTGCAACATACGGTGTCGCCCCAAGCGAGCAGTACTTC
clone_size: few; v_call: TRBV5-1; d_call: .; j_call: TRBJ2-2; cdr3_aa: CASSLSSRAGTGELFF; cdr3_nt: TGCGCCAGCAGCTTATCGTCCAGGGCGGGGACCGGGGAGCTGTTTTTT
clone_size: .; v_call: TRBV5-5; d_call: TRBD1; j_call: TRBJ1-6; cdr3_aa: CASSVGQGNNSPLHF; cdr3_nt: TGTGCCAGCAGCGTAGGACAGGGGAATAATTCACCCCTCCACTTT
clone_size: few; v_call: TRBV6-2/TRBV6-3; d_call: .; j_call: TRBJ2-7; cdr3_aa: CASTNVRGPYEQYF; cdr3_nt: TGTGCCAGCACCAACGTTAGGGGCCCCTACGAGCAGTACTTC
clone_size: many; v_call: TRBV20-1; d_call: TRBD2; j_call: TRBJ2-1; cdr3_aa: CSAQRTSGSFVYEQFF; cdr3_nt: TGCAGTGCTCAAAGGACTAGCGGGAGTTTTGTCTATGAGCAGTTCTTC
clone_size: .; v_call: TRBV10-3; d_call: .; j_call: TRBJ2-1; cdr3_aa: CAIRGPSVEQFF; cdr3_nt: TGTGCCATCAGAGGGCCTAGCGTTGAGCAGTTCTTC
clone_size: .; v_call: TRBV7-9; d_call: .; j_call: TRBJ2-7; cdr3_aa: CASSLGEVAGSSYEQYF; cdr3_nt: TGTGCCAGCAGCTTAGGGGAGGTGGCGGGGTCTTCCTACGAGCAGTACTTC
clone_size: .; v_call: TRBV7-9; d_call: TRBD2; j_call: TRBJ2-7; cdr3_aa: CASSSGTSGKGKYEQYF; cdr3_nt: TGTGCCAGCAGCTCCGGGACTAGCGGGAAGGGCAAATACGAGCAGTACTTC
clone_size: many; v_call: TRBV7-6; d_call: TRBD2; j_call: TRBJ2-3; cdr3_aa: CASSSGLAPDTQYF; cdr3_nt: TGTGCCAGCAGCTCGGGACTAGCGCCAGATACGCAGTATTTT
clone_size: many; v_call: TRBV12-3/TRBV12-4; d_call: .; j_call: TRBJ1-1; cdr3_aa: CASSLQQETEAFF; cdr3_nt: TGTGCCAGCAGTTTACAGCAGGAGACTGAAGCTTTCTTT
clone_size: few; v_call: TRBV29-1; d_call: .; j_call: TRBJ2-3; cdr3_aa: CSVVEDTQYF; cdr3_nt: TGCAGCGTTGTGGAGGATACGCAGTATTTT
clone_size: .; v_call: TRBV6-2/TRBV6-3; d_call: TRBD2; j_call: TRBJ2-5; cdr3_aa: CASSSPASGGDETQYF; cdr3_nt: TGTGCCAGCAGTTCCCCCGCTAGCGGGGGGGACGAGACCCAGTACTTC
clone_size: many; v_call: TRBV4-1; d_call: .; j_call: TRBJ2-7; cdr3_aa: CASSHQVQGNEQYF; cdr3_nt: TGCGCCAGCAGCCACCAAGTCCAGGGAAACGAGCAGTACTTC
clone_size: few; v_call: TRBV14; d_call: .; j_call: TRBJ2-4; cdr3_aa: CASSQKPGRGENIQYF; cdr3_nt: TGTGCCAGCAGCCAAAAACCAGGGAGAGGAGAAAACATTCAGTACTTC